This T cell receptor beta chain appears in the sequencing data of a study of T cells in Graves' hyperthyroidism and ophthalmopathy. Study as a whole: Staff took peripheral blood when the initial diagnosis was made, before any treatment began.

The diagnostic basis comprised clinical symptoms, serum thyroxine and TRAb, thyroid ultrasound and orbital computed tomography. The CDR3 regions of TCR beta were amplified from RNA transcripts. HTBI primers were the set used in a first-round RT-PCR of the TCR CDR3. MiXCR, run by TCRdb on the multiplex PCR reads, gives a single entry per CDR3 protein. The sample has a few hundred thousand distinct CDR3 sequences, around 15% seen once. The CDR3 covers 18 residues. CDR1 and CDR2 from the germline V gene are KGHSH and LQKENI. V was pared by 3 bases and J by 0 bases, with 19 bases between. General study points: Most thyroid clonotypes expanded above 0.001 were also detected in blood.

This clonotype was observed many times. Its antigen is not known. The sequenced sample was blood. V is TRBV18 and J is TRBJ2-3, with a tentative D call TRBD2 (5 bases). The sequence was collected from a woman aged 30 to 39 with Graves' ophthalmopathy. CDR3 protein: CASSPRPLSGSSTDTQYF. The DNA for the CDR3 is TGTGCCAGCTCACCCCGGCCGCTTTCGGGATCTAGCACAGATACGCAGTATTTT.